This is a list of T cell receptor beta chains from one sample in a study of cytomegalovirus exposure and HLA in healthy donors. Profiling relied on immunoSEQ multiplex PCR, and the TCRdb table lists in-frame clones only, not all of them. The sample has some 160,000 clones, approximately 81% seen once. The sequenced sample consisted of PBMCs. Receptors originate from a man aged 25 to 40 in good health and CMV-seropositive. Both conserved end residues are part of each CDR3. A D gene is named only where the DNA matches it firmly. Size values are once, few and many counts, or a class for expanded clones, and some rows have none.

CDR3	DNA	D	J	size	V
CASSRGTALNTEAFF	TGTGCCAGCAGCCGCGGGACAGCTTTGAACACTGAAGCTTTCTTT	TRBD1	TRBJ1-1	few	TRBV5-4
CASSLDGTAGQAFF	TGTGCCAGCAGCTTAGACGGGACAGCCGGCCAAGCTTTCTTT	TRBD1	TRBJ1-1	NA	TRBV7-2
CASSLASGREADTQYF	TGCGCCAGCAGCTTGGCCTCTGGGAGGGAGGCAGATACGCAGTATTTT	TRBD2	TRBJ2-3	NA	TRBV5-1
CASSGQLNTEAFF	TGTGCCAGCAGTGGACAGCTGAACACTGAAGCTTTCTTT	NA	TRBJ1-1	NA	TRBV14
CASSLDDSEWGYTF	TGTGCCAGCAGCTTAGATGATAGCGAATGGGGCTACACCTTC	NA	TRBJ1-2	NA	TRBV11-2
CASQTGGPYGYTF	TGTGCCAGCCAGACAGGGGGTCCCTATGGCTACACCTTC	NA	TRBJ1-2	NA	TRBV21-1
CASSSRSGADEAFF	TGTGCCAGCAGCTCCCGCTCAGGGGCTGATGAAGCTTTCTTT	NA	TRBJ1-1	NA	TRBV7-9
CASTPSGTSAVRETQYF	TGTGCCAGCACCCCGTCCGGGACTAGCGCCGTTCGGGAGACCCAGTACTTC	TRBD2	TRBJ2-5	NA	TRBV7-6
CASSFPDRSRETQYF	TGTGCCAGCAGCTTCCCGGACAGATCTAGGGAGACCCAGTACTTC	NA	TRBJ2-5	NA	TRBV5-5
CASGSPYQETQYF	TGTGCTAGTGGTTCCCCGTATCAAGAGACCCAGTACTTC	NA	TRBJ2-5	NA	TRBV12-5
CASSPRQGRTEAFF	TGTGCCAGCAGCCCACGACAGGGAAGGACTGAAGCTTTCTTT	TRBD1	TRBJ1-1	NA	TRBV6-5
CASSRQKDVTEAFF	TGTGCCAGCAGTAGACAGAAGGACGTGACTGAAGCTTTCTTT	NA	TRBJ1-1	few	TRBV2
CASSLDTTGPLRSSYEQYF	TGTGCCAGCAGCTTGGATACGACAGGACCACTCAGGTCTTCCTACGAGCAGTACTTC	NA	TRBJ2-7	NA	TRBV5-5
CASSPGQASYEQYF	TGTGCCAGCAGTCCGGGACAGGCTTCCTACGAGCAGTACTTC	TRBD1	TRBJ2-7	NA	TRBV28
CASGSSSGYEQYF	TGTGCTAGTGGTTCTTCTAGCGGGTACGAGCAGTACTTC	TRBD2	TRBJ2-7	NA	TRBV12-5
CASRVLVYEQYF	TGTGCCAGCAGGGTCTTAGTCTACGAGCAGTACTTC	NA	TRBJ2-7	NA	TRBV2